This T cell receptor beta chain was recorded in a study of high-grade serous ovarian cancer treatment subgroups. Points from the study as a whole: Tumors within one patient showed repertoire similarity of roughly 0.11 to 0.79.

This CDR3 spans 13 amino acids. V shed 2 bases and J shed 0 bases, with 5 bases lying between them. Germline-derived CDR1 and CDR2 are SGHKS and YYEKEE (reference sequence). Clones were read by immunoSEQ multiplex PCR, and TCRdb kept only the in-frame ones, dropping some. The table lists tens of thousands of clones, 80% to 90% of them singletons. Tumor tissue was taken before any definitive surgery or chemotherapy was given. On this clone itself: Its antigen is undetermined.

This chain links TRBV5-5 with TRBJ2-5; D is unclear. The sample consisted of tumor tissue. The source of this sequence is a human donor with high-grade serous ovarian cancer. The CDR3 nucleotides are TGTGCCAGCAGCTTCAGATACCAAGAGACCCAGTACTTC. Translated: CASSFRYQETQYF.